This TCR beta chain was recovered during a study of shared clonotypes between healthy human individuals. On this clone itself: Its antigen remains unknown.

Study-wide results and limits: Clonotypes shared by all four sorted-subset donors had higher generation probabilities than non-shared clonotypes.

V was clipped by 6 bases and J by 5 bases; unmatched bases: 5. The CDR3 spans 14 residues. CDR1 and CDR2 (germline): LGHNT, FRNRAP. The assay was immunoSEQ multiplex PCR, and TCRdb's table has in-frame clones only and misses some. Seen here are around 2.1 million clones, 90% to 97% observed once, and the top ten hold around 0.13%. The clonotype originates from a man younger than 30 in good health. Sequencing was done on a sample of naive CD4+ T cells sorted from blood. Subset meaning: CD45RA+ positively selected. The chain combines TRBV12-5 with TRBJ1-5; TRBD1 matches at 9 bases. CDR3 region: CASGPDRGDQPQHF. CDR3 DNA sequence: TGTGCTAGTGGCCCAGACAGGGGGGATCAGCCCCAGCATTTT. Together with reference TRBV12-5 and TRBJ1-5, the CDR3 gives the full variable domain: DARVTQTPRHKVTEMGQEVTMRCQPILGHNTVFWYRQTMMQGLELLAYFRNRAPLDDSGMPKDRFSAEMPDATLATLKIQPSEPRDSAVYFCASGPDRGDQPQHFGDGTRLSIL.